Many counts were recorded for the clone carrying this T cell receptor (beta chain). Its target is unknown. The CDR3 runs to 14 residues. V was pared by 5 bases and J by 1 base, with 13 bases between. The germline V gene encodes CDR1 DFQATT and CDR2 SNEGSKA (reference sequence). These data originate in a study of glioma-infiltrating T cells. Study-level points and caveats: Only very few CDR3 sequences appeared in both tissue and blood.

TCR alpha and beta CDR3 regions were amplified from RNA using iRepertoire nested multiplex PCR. In TCRdb, the multiplex PCR reads were re-called with MiXCR into one record per CDR3 protein. The sample records more than 20,000 distinct CDR3 sequences, around 23% being singletons. J is TRBJ2-3 and V is TRBV20-1; D may be TRBD1 or TRBD2 (6 bases each). The sample taken for sequencing was glioma tissue, nonneoplastic brain tissue, or PBMCs (not recorded which). This clonotype was obtained from a human donor with low-grade glioma or glioblastoma, undergoing nonglioma brain surgery, or in good health (not recorded which). The CDR3 spells CSAVWGARTDTQYF. For the CDR3, the DNA is TGCAGTGCTGTCTGGGGGGCCCGCACAGATACGCAGTATTTT.